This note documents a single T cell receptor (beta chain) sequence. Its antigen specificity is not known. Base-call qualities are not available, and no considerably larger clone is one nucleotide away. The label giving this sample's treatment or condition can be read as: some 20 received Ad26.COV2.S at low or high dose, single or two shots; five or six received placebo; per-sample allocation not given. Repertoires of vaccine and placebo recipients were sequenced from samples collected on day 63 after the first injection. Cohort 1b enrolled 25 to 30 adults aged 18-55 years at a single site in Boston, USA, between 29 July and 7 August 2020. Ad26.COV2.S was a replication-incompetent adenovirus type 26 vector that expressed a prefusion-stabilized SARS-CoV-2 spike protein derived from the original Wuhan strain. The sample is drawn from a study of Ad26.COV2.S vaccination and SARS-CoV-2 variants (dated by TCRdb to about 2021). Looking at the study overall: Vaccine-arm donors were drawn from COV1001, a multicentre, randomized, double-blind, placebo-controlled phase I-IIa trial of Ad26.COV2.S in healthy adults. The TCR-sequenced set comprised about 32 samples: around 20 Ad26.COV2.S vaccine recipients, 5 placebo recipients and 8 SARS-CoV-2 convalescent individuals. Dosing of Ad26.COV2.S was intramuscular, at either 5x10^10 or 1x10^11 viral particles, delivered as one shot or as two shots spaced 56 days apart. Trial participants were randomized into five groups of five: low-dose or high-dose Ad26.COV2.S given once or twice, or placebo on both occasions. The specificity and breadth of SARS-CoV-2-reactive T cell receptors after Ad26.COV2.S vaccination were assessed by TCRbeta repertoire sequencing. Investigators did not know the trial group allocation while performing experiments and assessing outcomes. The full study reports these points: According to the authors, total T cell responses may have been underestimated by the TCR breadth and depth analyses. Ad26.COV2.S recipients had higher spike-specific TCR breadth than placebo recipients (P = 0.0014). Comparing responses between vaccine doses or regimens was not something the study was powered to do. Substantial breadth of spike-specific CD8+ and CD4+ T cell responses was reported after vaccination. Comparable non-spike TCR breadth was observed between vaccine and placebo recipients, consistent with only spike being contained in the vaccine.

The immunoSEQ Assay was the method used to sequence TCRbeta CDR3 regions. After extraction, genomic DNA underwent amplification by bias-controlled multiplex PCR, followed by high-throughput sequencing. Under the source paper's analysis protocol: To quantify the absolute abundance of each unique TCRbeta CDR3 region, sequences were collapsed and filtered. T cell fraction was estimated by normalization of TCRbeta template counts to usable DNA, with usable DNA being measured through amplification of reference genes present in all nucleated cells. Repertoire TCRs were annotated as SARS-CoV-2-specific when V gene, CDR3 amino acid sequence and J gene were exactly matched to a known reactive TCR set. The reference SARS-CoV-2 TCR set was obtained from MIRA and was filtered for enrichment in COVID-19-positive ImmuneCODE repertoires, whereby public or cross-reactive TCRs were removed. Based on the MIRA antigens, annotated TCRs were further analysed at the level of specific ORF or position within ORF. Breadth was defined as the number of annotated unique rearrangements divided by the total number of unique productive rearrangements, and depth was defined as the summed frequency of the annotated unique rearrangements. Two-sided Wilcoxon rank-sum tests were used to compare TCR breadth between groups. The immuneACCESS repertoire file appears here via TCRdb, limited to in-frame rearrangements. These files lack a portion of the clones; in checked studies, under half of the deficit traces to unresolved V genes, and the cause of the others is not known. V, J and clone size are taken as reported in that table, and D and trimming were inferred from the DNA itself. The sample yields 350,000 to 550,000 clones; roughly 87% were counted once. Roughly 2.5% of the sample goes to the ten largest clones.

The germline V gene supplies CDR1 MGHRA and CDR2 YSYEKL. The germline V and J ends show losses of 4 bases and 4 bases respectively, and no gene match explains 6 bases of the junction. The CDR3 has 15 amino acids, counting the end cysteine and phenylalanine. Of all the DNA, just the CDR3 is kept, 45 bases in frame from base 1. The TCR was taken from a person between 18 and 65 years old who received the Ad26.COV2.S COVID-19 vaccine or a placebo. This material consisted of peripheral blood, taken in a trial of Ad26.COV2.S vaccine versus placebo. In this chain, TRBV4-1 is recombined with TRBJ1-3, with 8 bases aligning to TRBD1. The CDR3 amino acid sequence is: CASSPWTGYGNTIYF. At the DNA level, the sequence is TGCGCCAGCAGCCCATGGACAGGGTACGGAAACACCATATATTTT.